This T cell receptor (beta chain) was captured in a study of shared clonotypes between healthy human individuals. A word on this clone: What it recognizes is unknown.

Findings and caveats of the study: Sampling used blood alone; tissue repertoires probably differ.

CDR3 length: 15 residues. Losses at the gene ends were 6 bases for V and 5 bases for J; bases not matched to a gene: 7. In germline, CDR1 is MDHEN, CDR2 SYDVKM. Clones were read by immunoSEQ multiplex PCR, and TCRdb kept only the in-frame ones, dropping some. The data hold 2 million to 2.5 million clones, with less than 95% observed a single time. The TCR originated in a man younger than 30 in good health. Some clones in this sample may be carry-over from other donors' samples. J is TRBJ2-5 and V is TRBV28; 12 bases fit TRBD2. The sample comprised naive CD4+ T cells from PBMCs. Subset denoted: CD45RA+ positively selected. The CDR3 DNA is TGTGCCAGCAGCCAGACTAGCGGGAGACCGGAGACCCAGTACTTC. This codes for CASSQTSGRPETQYF.